A single sample gave rise to the 8 T cell receptor beta chains below, sequenced in a study of blood T cell repertoires in COVID-19. This table comes from immunoSEQ multiplex PCR, and its TCRdb copy is limited to in-frame clones, with some not included. The sample has 310,000 or so clones, around 87% seen once. Sequenced sample: peripheral blood. Every receptor here comes from a man between 65 and 79 years old with acute or convalescent COVID-19.

This chain joins TRBV5-4 and TRBJ2-1, with TRBD1 identical over 8 bases. The trim removed 0 bases at V and 2 bases at J, leaving 4 bases unmatched. Germline assignment: CDR1 SGHNT and CDR2 YYREEE (reference sequence). This CDR3 contains 16 residues. DNA for the CDR3: TGTGCCAGCAGCTTGGGCACAGGGGGTCCCTACAATGAGCAGTTCTTC. It translates to CASSLGTGGPYNEQFF.

This chain uses TRBV23-1 with TRBJ2-7; D not resolved. Being an ORF, TRBV23-1 has a function that is uncertain. With 0 bases removed from V and 2 bases from J, the gap between germline ends came to 11 bases. The CDR3 length is 15 residues. The DNA for the CDR3 is TGCGCCAGCAGTCAATCGATAAAACAAGCCTACGAGCAGTACTTC. As protein: CASSQSIKQAYEQYF.

The J gene is TRBJ2-7, the V gene TRBV25-1, with a tentative D call TRBD1 (6 bases). Germline V gene lookup returns CDR1 MGHDK and CDR2 SYGVNS. V lost 0 bases and J lost 0, with 9 bases in between. The CDR3 runs to 15 residues. Here the CDR3 DNA reads TGTGCCAGCAGTGAATACTGGACAGACTCCTACGAGCAGTACTTC. Amino acid sequence: CASSEYWTDSYEQYF.

The V call is TRBV5-6, the J call TRBJ2-5, with 10 nucleotides matching TRBD2. V lost 2 bases, J lost 5 bases, and 9 bases stayed unmatched. The CDR3 sequence is 16 residues long. Germline CDR1 is SGHDT and CDR2 is YYEEEE. CDR3 coding DNA: TGTGCCAGCAGCTTAAGCGGGAGGGCCCTTCGGGAGACCCAGTACTTC. Translation: CASSLSGRALRETQYF.

The V gene is TRBV2, the J gene TRBJ2-1; TRBD2 is a possible D gene (5 bases). CDR1 and CDR2 from the germline V gene are SNHLY and FYNNEI. The ends were cut back, 3 bases at V and 12 bases at J, with 9 bases in the middle. This CDR3 region has 11 residues. This CDR3 is CASSERVWQFF. The CDR3 bases are TGTGCCAGCAGTGAGCGGGTCTGGCAGTTCTTC.

V and J are TRBV6-4 and TRBJ2-1; D may be TRBD2 (5 bases). Germline values: CDR1 MRHNA, CDR2 SNTAGT. The CDR3 runs 13 residues. The V and J ends lost 6 bases and 6 bases respectively, with 12 bases between them. In nucleotides, the CDR3 is TGTGCCAGCAGCCTGACGGGGTTCAATGAGCAGTTCTTC. Its translation: CASSLTGFNEQFF.

This chain uses TRBV27 with TRBJ1-5; D might be TRBD1 (5 bases). In germline, CDR1 is MNHEY, CDR2 SMNVEV (reference sequence). With 3 bases removed from V and 6 bases from J, the gap between germline ends came to 9 bases. The CDR3 runs 13 residues. As DNA, the CDR3 is TGTGCCAGCAGTTTCGTCGGGGGTCAGCCCCAGCATTTT. It translates to CASSFVGGQPQHF.

The V and J genes are TRBV3-1 (or the pseudogene TRBV3-2) and TRBJ1-5; TRBD1 is a possible D gene (6 bases). The CDR3 runs 15 residues. V lost 4 bases and J lost 6, with 16 bases in between. Germline lookup yields CDR1 LGHDT and CDR2 YNNKEL (reference sequence). The DNA of the CDR3 is TGTGCCAGCAGCCGACAACAGGGTTTGGGTCAGCCCCAGCATTTT. It encodes CASSRQQGLGQPQHF.